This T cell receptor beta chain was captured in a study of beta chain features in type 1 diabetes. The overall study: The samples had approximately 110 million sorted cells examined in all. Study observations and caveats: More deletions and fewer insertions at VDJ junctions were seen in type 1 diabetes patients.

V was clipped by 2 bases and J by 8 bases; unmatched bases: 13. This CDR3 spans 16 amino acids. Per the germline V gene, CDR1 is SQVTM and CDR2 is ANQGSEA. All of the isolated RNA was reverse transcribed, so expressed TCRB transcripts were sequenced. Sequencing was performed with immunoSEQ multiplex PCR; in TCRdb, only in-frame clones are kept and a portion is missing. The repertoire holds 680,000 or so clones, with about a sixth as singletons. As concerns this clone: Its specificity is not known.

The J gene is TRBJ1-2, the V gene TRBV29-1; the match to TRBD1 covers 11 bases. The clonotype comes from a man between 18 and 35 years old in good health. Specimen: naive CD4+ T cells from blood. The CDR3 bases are TGCAGCGTTGAAAGAAGTGTAGGACAGGGGGCGGGAGGCTACACCTTC. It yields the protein CSVERSVGQGAGGYTF.